One T cell receptor (beta chain) is described in this entry. In the study's own analysis: Scientists estimated how many nucleated cells there were by amplifying reference gene primers. TCRdb's table, derived via immunoSEQ multiplex PCR, lists solely in-frame clones and lacks some. Clone size and V and J calls were adopted from that table, with D and trimming inferred from the DNA. The table shows about 150,000 clones, with 75% to 90% occurring only once. This sample stems from a study of blood T cell repertoires in COVID-19. The overall study: COVID-19 samples, acute and convalescent, were from the United States, Italy and Spain.

Germline loops: CDR1 SGHDN, CDR2 FVKESK. Trimming removed 4 bases from V and 2 bases from J, with 14 bases in between. The CDR3 is made up of 15 amino acids. Sequenced: peripheral blood. V gene TRBV14 combines with J gene TRBJ2-5; a weak D match, TRBD1 (6 bases). The receptor comes from a woman aged 55-70 years with active or convalescent COVID-19. The CDR3 sequence is CASSPLWGRQETQYF. In DNA, the CDR3 is TGTGCCAGCAGCCCCCTCTGGGGGCGACAAGAGACCCAGTACTTC.